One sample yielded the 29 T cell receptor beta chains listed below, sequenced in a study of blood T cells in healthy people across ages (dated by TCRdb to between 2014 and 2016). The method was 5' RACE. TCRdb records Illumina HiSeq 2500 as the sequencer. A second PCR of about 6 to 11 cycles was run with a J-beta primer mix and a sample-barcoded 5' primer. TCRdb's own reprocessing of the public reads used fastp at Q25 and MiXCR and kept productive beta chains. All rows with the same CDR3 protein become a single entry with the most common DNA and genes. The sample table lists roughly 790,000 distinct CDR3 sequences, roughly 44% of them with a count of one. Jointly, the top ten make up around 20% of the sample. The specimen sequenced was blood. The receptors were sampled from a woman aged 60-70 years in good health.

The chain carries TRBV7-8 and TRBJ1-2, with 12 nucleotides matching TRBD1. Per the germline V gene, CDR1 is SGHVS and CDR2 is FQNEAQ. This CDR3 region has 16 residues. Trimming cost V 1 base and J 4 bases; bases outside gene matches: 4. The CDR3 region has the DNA TGTGCCAGCAGCTTAGTGGGGACAGGGGGCCTCTATGGCTACACCTTC. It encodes CASSLVGTGGLYGYTF.

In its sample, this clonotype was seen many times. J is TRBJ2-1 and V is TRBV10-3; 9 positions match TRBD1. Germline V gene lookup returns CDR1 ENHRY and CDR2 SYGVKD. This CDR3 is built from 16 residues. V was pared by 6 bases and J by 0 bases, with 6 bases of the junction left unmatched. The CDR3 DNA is TGTGCCATCAGGGGGACAGGGACCATCTCCTACAATGAGCAGTTCTTC. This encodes CAIRGTGTISYNEQFF.

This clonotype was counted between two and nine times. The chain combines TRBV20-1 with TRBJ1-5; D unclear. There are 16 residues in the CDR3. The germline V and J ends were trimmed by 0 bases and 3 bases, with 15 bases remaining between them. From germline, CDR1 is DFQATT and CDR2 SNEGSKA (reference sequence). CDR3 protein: CSARDHEGRVNQPQHF. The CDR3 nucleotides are TGCAGTGCTAGAGATCATGAAGGACGGGTCAATCAGCCCCAGCATTTT.

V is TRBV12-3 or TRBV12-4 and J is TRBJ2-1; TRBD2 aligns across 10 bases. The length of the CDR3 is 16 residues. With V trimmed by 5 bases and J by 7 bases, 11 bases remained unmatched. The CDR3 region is CASSAYPAGLANEQFF. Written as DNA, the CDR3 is TGTGCCAGCAGTGCTTACCCCGCGGGACTAGCGAATGAGCAGTTCTTC.

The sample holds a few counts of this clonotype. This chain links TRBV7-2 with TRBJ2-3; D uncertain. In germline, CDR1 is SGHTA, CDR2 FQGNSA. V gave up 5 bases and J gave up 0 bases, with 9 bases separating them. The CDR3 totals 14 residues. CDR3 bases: TGTGCCAGCAGCGCCGTTACAAGCACAGATACGCAGTATTTT. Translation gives CASSAVTSTDTQYF.

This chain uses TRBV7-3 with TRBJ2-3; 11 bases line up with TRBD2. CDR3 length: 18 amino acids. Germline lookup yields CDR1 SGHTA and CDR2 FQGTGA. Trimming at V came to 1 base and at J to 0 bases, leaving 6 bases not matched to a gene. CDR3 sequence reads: CASSLMGSSGGSTDTQYF. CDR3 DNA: TGTGCCAGCAGCTTAATGGGGTCTAGCGGGGGGAGCACAGATACGCAGTATTTT.

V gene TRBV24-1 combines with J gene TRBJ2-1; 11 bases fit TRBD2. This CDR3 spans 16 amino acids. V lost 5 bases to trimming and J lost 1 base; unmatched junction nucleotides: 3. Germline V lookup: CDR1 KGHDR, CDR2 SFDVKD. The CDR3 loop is CATSGTSGSSYNEQFF. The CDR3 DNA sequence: TGTGCCACCAGTGGAACTAGCGGGAGTTCCTACAATGAGCAGTTCTTC.

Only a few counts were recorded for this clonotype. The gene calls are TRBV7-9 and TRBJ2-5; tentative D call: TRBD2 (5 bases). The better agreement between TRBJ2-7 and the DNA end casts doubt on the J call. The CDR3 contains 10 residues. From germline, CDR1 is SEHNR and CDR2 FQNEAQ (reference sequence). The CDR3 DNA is TGTGCCAGCGAGGGTGGCGAGCAGTACTTC. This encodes CASEGGEQYF.

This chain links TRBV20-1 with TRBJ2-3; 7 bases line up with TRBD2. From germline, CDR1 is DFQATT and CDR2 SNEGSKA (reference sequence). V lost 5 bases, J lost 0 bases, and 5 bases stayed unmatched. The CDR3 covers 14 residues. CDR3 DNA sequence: TGCAGTGCTCCGACTAGCAGTAGCACAGATACGCAGTATTTT. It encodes CSAPTSSSTDTQYF.

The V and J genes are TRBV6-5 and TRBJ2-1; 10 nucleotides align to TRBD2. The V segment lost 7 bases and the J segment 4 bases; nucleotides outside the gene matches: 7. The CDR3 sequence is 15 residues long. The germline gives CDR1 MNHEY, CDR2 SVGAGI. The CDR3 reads CASIAGGPPYNEQFF. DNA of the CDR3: TGTGCCAGCATAGCGGGAGGTCCCCCGTACAATGAGCAGTTCTTC.

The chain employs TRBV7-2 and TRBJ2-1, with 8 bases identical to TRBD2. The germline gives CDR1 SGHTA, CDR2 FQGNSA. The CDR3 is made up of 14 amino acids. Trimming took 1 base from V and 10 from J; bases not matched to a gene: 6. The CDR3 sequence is CASSLVSGGKEQFF. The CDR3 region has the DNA TGTGCCAGCAGCTTAGTCTCGGGGGGGAAGGAGCAGTTCTTC.

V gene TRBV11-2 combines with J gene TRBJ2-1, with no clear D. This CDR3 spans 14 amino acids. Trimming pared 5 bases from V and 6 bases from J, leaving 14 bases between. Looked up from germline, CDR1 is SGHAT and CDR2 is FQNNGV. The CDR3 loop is CASSARIHGNEQFF. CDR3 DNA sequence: TGTGCCAGCAGCGCCCGGATCCACGGCAATGAGCAGTTCTTC.

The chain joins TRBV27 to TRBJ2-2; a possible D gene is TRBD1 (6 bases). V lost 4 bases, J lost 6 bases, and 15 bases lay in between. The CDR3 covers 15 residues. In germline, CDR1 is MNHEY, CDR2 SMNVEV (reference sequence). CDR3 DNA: TGTGCCAGCAGTTCACAGGGAGTTTGGCCCGGGGAGCTGTTTTTT. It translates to CASSSQGVWPGELFF.

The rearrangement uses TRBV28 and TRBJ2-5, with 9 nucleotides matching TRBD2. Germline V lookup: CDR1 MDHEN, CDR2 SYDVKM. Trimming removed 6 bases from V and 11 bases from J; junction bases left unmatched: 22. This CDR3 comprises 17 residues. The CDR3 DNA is TGTGCCAGCAGCCGCTTCCCGGGACTAGCAGATTACAATGAGCAGTACTTC. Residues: CASSRFPGLADYNEQYF.

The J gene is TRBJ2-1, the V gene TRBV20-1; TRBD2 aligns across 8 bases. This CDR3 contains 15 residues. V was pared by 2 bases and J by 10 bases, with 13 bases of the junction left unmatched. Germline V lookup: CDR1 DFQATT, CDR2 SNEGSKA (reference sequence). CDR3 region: CSARTGGAITYEQFF. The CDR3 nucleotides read TGCAGTGCTAGAACCGGGGGGGCCATTACCTACGAGCAGTTCTTC.

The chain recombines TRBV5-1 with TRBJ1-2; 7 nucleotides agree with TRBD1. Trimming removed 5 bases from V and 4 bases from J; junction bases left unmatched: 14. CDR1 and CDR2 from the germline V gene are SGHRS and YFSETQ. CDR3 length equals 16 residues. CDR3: CASSISNYRGGYGYTF. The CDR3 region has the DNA TGCGCCAGCAGTATATCGAACTACAGGGGCGGCTATGGCTACACCTTC.

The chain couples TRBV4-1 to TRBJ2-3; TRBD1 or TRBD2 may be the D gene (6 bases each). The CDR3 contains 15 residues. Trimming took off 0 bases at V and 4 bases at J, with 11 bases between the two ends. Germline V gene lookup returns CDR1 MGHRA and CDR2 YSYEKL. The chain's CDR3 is CASSQDARGPDTQYF. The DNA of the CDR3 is TGCGCCAGCAGCCAAGATGCTCGGGGGCCAGATACGCAGTATTTT.

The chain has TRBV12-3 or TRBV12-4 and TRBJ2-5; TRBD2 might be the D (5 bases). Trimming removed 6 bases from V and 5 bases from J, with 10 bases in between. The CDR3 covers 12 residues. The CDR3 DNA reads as TGTGCCAGCAGCCATCCGGGGGAGACCCAGTACTTC. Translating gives CASSHPGETQYF.

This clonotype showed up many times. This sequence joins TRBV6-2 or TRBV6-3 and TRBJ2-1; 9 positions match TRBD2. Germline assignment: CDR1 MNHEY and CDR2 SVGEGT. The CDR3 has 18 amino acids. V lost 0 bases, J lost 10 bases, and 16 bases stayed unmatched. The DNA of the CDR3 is TGTGCCAGCAGTTACTCGAGTCGCCTAGCGGGATATGGGGAGGAGCAGTTCTTC. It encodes CASSYSSRLAGYGEEQFF.

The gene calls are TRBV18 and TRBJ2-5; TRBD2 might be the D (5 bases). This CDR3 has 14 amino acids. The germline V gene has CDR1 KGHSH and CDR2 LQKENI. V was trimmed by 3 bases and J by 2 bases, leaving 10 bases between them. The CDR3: CASSPTTSQETQYF. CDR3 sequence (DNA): TGTGCCAGCTCACCGACTACCTCTCAAGAGACCCAGTACTTC.

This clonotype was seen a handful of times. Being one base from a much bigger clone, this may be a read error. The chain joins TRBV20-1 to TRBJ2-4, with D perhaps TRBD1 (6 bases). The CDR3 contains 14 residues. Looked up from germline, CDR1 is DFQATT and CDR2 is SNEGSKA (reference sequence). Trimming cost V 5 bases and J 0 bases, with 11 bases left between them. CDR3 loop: CSARGQLAKNIQYF. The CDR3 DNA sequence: TGCAGTGCTCGAGGACAGCTAGCCAAAAACATTCAGTACTTC.

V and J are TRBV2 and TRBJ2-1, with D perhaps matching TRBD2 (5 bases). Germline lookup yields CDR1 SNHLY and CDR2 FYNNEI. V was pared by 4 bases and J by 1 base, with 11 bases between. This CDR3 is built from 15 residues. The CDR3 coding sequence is TGTGCCAGCAGTGTGGAGGAACCATCCTACAATGAGCAGTTCTTC. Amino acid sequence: CASSVEEPSYNEQFF.

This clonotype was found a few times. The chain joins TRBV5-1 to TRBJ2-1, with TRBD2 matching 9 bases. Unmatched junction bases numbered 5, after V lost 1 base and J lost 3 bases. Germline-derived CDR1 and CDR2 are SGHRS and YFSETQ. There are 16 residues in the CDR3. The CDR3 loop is CASSLSLAGLYNEQFF. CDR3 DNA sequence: TGCGCCAGCAGCTTGAGCCTAGCGGGACTCTACAATGAGCAGTTCTTC.

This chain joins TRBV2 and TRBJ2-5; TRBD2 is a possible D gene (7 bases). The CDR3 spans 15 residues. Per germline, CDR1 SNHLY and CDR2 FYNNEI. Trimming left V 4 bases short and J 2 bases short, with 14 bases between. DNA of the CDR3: TGTGCCAGCAGTGTCAATCGGGGGGCACAAGAGACCCAGTACTTC. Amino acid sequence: CASSVNRGAQETQYF.

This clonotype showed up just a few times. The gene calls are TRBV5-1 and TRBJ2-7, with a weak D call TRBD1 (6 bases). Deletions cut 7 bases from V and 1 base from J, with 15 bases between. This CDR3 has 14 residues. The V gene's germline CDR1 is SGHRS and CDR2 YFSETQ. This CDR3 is CASGETGMSYEQYF. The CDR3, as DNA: TGCGCCAGCGGAGAAACAGGGATGTCCTACGAGCAGTACTTC.

As DNA, the CDR3 is TGTGCCAGCAGCTTATCTCACAGGGGCACTGAGCAGTACTTC. This translates into CASSLSHRGTEQYF. V gene TRBV7-2 combines with J gene TRBJ2-7; TRBD1 agrees at 7 bases. V lost 2 bases and J lost 7; bases outside the gene matches: 8. Germline V gene sequence: CDR1 SGHTA, CDR2 FQGNSA. This CDR3 has 14 residues.

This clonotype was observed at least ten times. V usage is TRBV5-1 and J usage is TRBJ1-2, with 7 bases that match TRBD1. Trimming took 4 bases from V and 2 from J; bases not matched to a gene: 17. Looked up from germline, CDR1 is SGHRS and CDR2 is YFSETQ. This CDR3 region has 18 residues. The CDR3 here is CASSEDTGARPLNYGYTF. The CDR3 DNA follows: TGCGCCAGCAGCGAAGATACAGGGGCCCGACCGCTAAACTATGGCTACACCTTC.

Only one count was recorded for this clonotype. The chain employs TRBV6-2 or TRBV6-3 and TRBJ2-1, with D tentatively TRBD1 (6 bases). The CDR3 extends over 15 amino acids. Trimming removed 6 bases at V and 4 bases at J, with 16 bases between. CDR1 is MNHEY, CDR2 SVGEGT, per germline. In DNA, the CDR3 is TGTGCCAGCAGGGTGGACAGTAGCTCATACAATGAGCAGTTCTTC. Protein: CASRVDSSSYNEQFF.

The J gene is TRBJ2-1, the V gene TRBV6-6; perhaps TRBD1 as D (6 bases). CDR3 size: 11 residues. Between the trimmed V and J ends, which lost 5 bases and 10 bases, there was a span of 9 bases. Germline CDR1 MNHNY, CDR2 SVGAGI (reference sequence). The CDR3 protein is CASSGTQEQFF. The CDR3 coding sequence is TGTGCCAGCAGTGGGACACAGGAGCAGTTCTTC.